These T cell receptor beta chains were read from a single sample in a study of blood T cell repertoires in COVID-19. Generated by immunoSEQ multiplex PCR, the TCRdb table keeps only in-frame clones and is missing some. The sample holds 43,000 or so clones, roughly 90% seen once. The sequenced sample was peripheral blood. The receptors here all came from a man aged 55 to 69 with active COVID-19. CDR3s include the opening cysteine and the closing phenylalanine or tryptophan. A D gene is named only where the DNA matches it firmly. Size values are once, few and many counts, or a class for expanded clones, and some rows have none.

clone_size,v_call,d_call,j_call,cdr3_nt,cdr3_aa
.,TRBV10-3,TRBD1,TRBJ1-6,TGTGCCATCAGTGAGCCAGGGGGCCTGCTAGATAATTCACCCCTCCACTTT,CAISEPGGLLDNSPLHF
.,TRBV25-1,TRBD1,TRBJ2-1,TGTGCCAGCAGTGGGGGGACAGACTCTTTTTACAATGAGCAGTTCTTC,CASSGGTDSFYNEQFF
.,TRBV28,.,TRBJ2-5,TGTGCCAGCAGTTTACGCCCCAGGGGCCCTAAAGAGACCCAGTACTTC,CASSLRPRGPKETQYF
once,TRBV11-1,.,TRBJ2-7,TGTGCCAGCAGCCCCCTCGGGGTGGGGCAGTACTTC,CASSPLGVGQYF
.,TRBV4-1,.,TRBJ2-3,TGCGCCAGCAGCTACTGGGACACAAACACAGATACGCAGTATTTT,CASSYWDTNTDTQYF
.,TRBV4-1,TRBD2,TRBJ2-7,TGCGCCAGCAGCCAAGATAATAGCGGGAGCTCCTACGAGCAGTACTTC,CASSQDNSGSSYEQYF
.,TRBV19,TRBD1,TRBJ2-4,TGTGCCAGTAGTGCCTCCGGGACAGACAACATTCAGTACTTC,CASSASGTDNIQYF
few,TRBV18,.,TRBJ1-3,TGTGCCAGCTCACCACGGGACATACCTTCTGGAAACACCATATATTTT,CASSPRDIPSGNTIYF
.,TRBV11-2,TRBD1,TRBJ2-7,TGTGCCAGCAGCTTCGGGACAGGGGAGTGGGACGAGCAGTACTTC,CASSFGTGEWDEQYF
.,TRBV4-2,TRBD2,TRBJ2-1,TGTGCCAGCAGCCAGGCCGGGACTAGCGCAGGCGAGCAGTTCTTC,CASSQAGTSAGEQFF
.,TRBV7-3,TRBD2,TRBJ2-3,TGTGCCAGCAGCCCTTGGGCGGGAGGGACAGATACGCAGTATTTT,CASSPWAGGTDTQYF
.,TRBV11-3,.,TRBJ2-1,TGTGCCAGCAGCTTACCAGGCAGTAGTGATGAGCAGTTCTTC,CASSLPGSSDEQFF
.,TRBV4-1,TRBD1,TRBJ1-1,TGCGCCAGCAGCCTAACTGAGAGGGGGCTCGGCACTGAAGCTTTCTTT,CASSLTERGLGTEAFF
.,TRBV5-4,.,TRBJ1-1,TGTGCCAGCAGCCTGGGAGGTGATTCCTTTAATTCGCTTAAAGCTTTCTTT,CASSLGGDSFNSLKAFF
.,TRBV7-2,TRBD2,TRBJ2-1,TGTGCCAGCAGCCTTCTAGCGGGAGTTTACAATGAGCAGTTCTTC,CASSLLAGVYNEQFF
.,TRBV3-1/TRBV3-2,.,TRBJ2-7,TGTGCCAGCAGCCAAGGTATCGCCGGGATTACCGGGAGCTACGAGCAGTACTTC,CASSQGIAGITGSYEQYF
.,TRBV7-2,TRBD2,TRBJ2-1,TGTGCCAGCAGCTTCGATCCCACACTAGCGGGCTCCTACAATGAGCAGTTCTTC,CASSFDPTLAGSYNEQFF
.,TRBV28,.,TRBJ1-5,TGTGCCAGCAGTTTAGACCGGACAGTCCACAATCAGCCCCAGCATTTT,CASSLDRTVHNQPQHF
few,TRBV5-4,TRBD1,TRBJ2-2,TGTGCCAGCAGCTTACCGGGACAGGGGGCCACCGGGGAGCTGTTTTTT,CASSLPGQGATGELFF
.,TRBV3-1/TRBV3-2,.,TRBJ1-2,TGTGCCAGCAGCCAAGTAGGGGTGGACGGCTACACCTTC,CASSQVGVDGYTF
.,TRBV4-1,.,TRBJ2-4,TGCGCCAGCAGCCGGGTGGACTCCGGCAAAAACATTCAGTACTTC,CASSRVDSGKNIQYF
.,TRBV3-1/TRBV3-2,TRBD2,TRBJ2-2,TGTGCCAGCAGCCAACTGAGTAGCGGGACGAACACCGGGGAGCTGTTTTTT,CASSQLSSGTNTGELFF
.,TRBV6-4,.,TRBJ1-5,TGTGCCGGTAATCCGGGACAAGATAGCAATCAGCCCCAGCATTTT,CAGNPGQDSNQPQHF
.,TRBV25-1,TRBD1,TRBJ1-4,TGTGCCAGCAGTGAATTCGGGACAGGGAATGAAAAACTGTTTTTT,CASSEFGTGNEKLFF
.,TRBV9,TRBD1,TRBJ2-4,TGTGCCAGCAGCCCAGGGGGAAACATTCAGTACTTC,CASSPGGNIQYF
.,TRBV9,TRBD2,TRBJ2-1,TGTGCCAGCAGCGTCGGTGTAGCGGGAGGTCAGAATGAGCAGTTCTTC,CASSVGVAGGQNEQFF
few,TRBV5-4,TRBD2,TRBJ2-7,TGTGCCAGCAGCTTGGAAGCAGCGGGAGTGTACGAGCAGTACTTC,CASSLEAAGVYEQYF
.,TRBV27,TRBD2,TRBJ2-7,TGTGCCAGCAGTACTATCTCGGGAAGCGGGAAACGCGAGCAGTACTTC,CASSTISGSGKREQYF
.,TRBV5-1,.,TRBJ2-7,TGCGCCAGCAGCGGGCAGTCCGGGGAAATCCCCTACGAGCAGTACTTC,CASSGQSGEIPYEQYF
.,TRBV11-2,TRBD2,TRBJ2-4,TGTGCCAGCAGCCCTCCCGGACTAGCGGGAGGGCCTGCCAAAAACATTCAGTACTTC,CASSPPGLAGGPAKNIQYF
.,TRBV5-1,.,TRBJ2-7,TGCGCCAGCAGGGTCAGGACTGACTACGAGCAGTACTTC,CASRVRTDYEQYF
.,TRBV5-1,TRBD1,TRBJ2-7,TGCGCCAGCAGCTCGGGACAGTCCGTGCAGTACTTC,CASSSGQSVQYF
.,TRBV30,TRBD2,TRBJ2-3,TGTGCCTGGAGATCTAGCGGTGGCACAGATACGCAGTATTTT,CAWRSSGGTDTQYF
few,TRBV5-5,TRBD2,TRBJ2-2,TGTGCCACGACACGGGGGGACTACACCACCGGGGAGCTGTTTTTT,CATTRGDYTTGELFF
once,TRBV18,TRBD2,TRBJ2-1,TGTGCCAGCTCACTACGGGACATCGGCGGGAGGGCGAGCTCCTACAATGAGCAGTTCTTC,CASSLRDIGGRASSYNEQFF
.,TRBV6-5,TRBD2,TRBJ2-4,TGTGCCAGCAGAACGCGGGCGGGAGTTGGTGACATTCAGTACTTC,CASRTRAGVGDIQYF
.,TRBV5-1,TRBD1,TRBJ1-6,TGCGCCAGCAGCCCAGACAGGGGGCGGTCACCCCTCCACTTT,CASSPDRGRSPLHF
.,TRBV5-4,.,TRBJ2-1,TGTGCCAGCAGCTTGAGATCAGGGAACTACAATGAGCAGTTCTTC,CASSLRSGNYNEQFF
few,TRBV4-2,TRBD1,TRBJ2-2,TGTGCCAGCAGCCAAGATGGCGGCAGGGGGTACCTGGCCGGGGAGCTGTTTTTT,CASSQDGGRGYLAGELFF
.,TRBV27,TRBD1,TRBJ2-2,TGTGCCAGCAGTTTTAGTCCCGTTCAGCAGACAGGGTCAAACACCGGGGAGCTGTTTTTT,CASSFSPVQQTGSNTGELFF